These 5 T cell receptor beta chains came from one sample sequenced in a study of blood T cell repertoires in COVID-19. Using immunoSEQ multiplex PCR, the repertoire was profiled, and TCRdb retains in-frame clones only, with some absent. The sample has fewer than 400,000 clones, roughly nine tenths seen once. Specimen: PBMCs or T cells enriched from blood (not recorded which). The origin of the receptors is a woman between 25 and 40 years old who had recovered from COVID-19.

The chain links TRBV10-3 to TRBJ2-5; 10 positions match TRBD2. Germline CDR1 reads ENHRY; CDR2 reads SYGVKD. Losses at the gene ends were 10 bases for V and 2 bases for J; bases not matched to a gene: 13. There are 16 residues in the CDR3. CDR3 sequence reads: CATESGGAVPQETQYF. The CDR3 nucleotides are TGTGCCACGGAAAGCGGGGGGGCGGTACCACAAGAGACCCAGTACTTC.

The chain uses TRBV27 and TRBJ1-6; D gene ambiguous. The germline V gene encodes CDR1 MNHEY and CDR2 SMNVEV (reference sequence). This CDR3 spans 16 amino acids. V was trimmed by 2 bases and J by 0 bases, leaving 8 bases between them. The CDR3 loop reads CASSLGESSYNSPLHF. CDR3 coding DNA: TGTGCCAGCAGTTTAGGGGAGAGCTCCTATAATTCACCCCTCCACTTT.

This clone was counted only a few times. V is TRBV24-1 and J is TRBJ2-7, with D perhaps matching TRBD1 (6 bases). Trimming took off 3 bases at V and 3 bases at J, with 11 bases between the two ends. Per the germline V gene, CDR1 is KGHDR and CDR2 is SFDVKD. This CDR3 is built from 14 residues. The CDR3 DNA reads TGTGCCACCAGTGATCGAAAACAGGGCTACGAGCAGTACTTC. Its translation is CATSDRKQGYEQYF.

The V gene is TRBV6-5, the J gene TRBJ2-1; 13 nucleotides agree with TRBD2. Losses at the gene ends were 7 bases for V and 9 bases for J; bases not matched to a gene: 9. The CDR3 runs 15 residues. Germline assignment: CDR1 MNHEY and CDR2 SVGAGI. This chain's CDR3 is CASNSGTSGISEQFF. The CDR3 DNA sequence: TGTGCCAGCAATTCTGGGACTAGCGGGATCAGTGAGCAGTTCTTC.

This chain links TRBV14 with TRBJ1-2; D remains ambiguous. This CDR3 region has 12 residues. Looked up from germline, CDR1 is SGHDN and CDR2 is FVKESK. Trimming took 4 bases from V and 5 from J, leaving 8 bases between them. CDR3 amino acids: CASSPGFYGYTF. Here the CDR3 DNA reads TGTGCCAGCAGCCCGGGGTTTTATGGCTACACCTTC.